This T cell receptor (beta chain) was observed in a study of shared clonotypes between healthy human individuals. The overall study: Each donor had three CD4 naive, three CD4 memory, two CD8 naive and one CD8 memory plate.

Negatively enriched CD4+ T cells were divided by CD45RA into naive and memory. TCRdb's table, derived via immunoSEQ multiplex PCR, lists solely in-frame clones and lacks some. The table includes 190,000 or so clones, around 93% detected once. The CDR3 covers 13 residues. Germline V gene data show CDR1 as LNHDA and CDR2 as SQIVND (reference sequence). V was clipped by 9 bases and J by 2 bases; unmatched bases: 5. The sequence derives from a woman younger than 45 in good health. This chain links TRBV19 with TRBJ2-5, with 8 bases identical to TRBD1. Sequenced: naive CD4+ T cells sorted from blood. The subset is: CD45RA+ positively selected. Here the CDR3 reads CASRDRRQETQYF. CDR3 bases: TGTGCCAGCAGGGACAGGCGACAAGAGACCCAGTACTTC.